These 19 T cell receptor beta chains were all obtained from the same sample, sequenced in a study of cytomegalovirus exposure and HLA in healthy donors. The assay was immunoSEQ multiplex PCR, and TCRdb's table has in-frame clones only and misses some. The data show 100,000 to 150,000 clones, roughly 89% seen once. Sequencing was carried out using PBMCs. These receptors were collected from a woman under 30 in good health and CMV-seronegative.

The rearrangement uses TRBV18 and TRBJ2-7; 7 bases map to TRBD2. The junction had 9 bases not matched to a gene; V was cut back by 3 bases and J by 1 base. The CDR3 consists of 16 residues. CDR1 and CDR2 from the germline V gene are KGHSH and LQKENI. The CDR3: CASSPLREVISYEQYF. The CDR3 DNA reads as TGTGCCAGCTCACCCCTACGGGAGGTCATATCCTACGAGCAGTACTTC.

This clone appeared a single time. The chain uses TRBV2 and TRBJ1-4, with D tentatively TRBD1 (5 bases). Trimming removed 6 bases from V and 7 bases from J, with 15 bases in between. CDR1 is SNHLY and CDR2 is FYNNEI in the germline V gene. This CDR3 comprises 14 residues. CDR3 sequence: CASRGTAGIEKLFF. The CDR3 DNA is TGTGCCAGCAGGGGGACGGCGGGGATTGAAAAACTGTTTTTT.

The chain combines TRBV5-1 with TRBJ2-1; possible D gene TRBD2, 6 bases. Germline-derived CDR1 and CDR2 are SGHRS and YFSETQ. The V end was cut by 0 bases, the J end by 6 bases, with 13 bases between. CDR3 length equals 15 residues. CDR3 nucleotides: TGCGCCAGCAGCTTGGAAGGGGACTCCACCAATGAGCAGTTCTTC. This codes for CASSLEGDSTNEQFF.

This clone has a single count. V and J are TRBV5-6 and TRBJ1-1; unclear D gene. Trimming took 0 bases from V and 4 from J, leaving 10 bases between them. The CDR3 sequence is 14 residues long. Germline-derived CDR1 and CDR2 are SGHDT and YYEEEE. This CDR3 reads CASSLDLGSTEAFF. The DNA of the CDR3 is TGTGCCAGCAGCTTGGACTTAGGGAGCACTGAAGCTTTCTTT.

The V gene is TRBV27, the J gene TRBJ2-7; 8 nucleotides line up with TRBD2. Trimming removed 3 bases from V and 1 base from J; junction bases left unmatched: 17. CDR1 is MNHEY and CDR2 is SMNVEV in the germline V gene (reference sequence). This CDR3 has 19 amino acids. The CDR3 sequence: CASSFSVRREDEGSYEQYF. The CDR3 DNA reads TGTGCCAGCAGTTTCTCCGTGCGGCGGGAGGATGAGGGGTCCTACGAGCAGTACTTC.

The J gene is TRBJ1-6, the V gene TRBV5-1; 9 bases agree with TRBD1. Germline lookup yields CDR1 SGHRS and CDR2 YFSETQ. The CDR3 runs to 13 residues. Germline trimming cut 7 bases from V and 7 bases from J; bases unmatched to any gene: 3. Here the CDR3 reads CASRQGGNSPLHF. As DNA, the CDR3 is TGCGCCAGCCGACAGGGGGGCAATTCACCCCTCCACTTT.

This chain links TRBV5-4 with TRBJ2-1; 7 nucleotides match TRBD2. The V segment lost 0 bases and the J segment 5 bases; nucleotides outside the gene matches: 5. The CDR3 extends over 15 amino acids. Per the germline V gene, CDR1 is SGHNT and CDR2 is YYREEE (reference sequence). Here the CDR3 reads CASSLGGRADNEQFF. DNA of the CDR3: TGTGCCAGCAGCTTGGGGGGGAGGGCCGACAATGAGCAGTTCTTC.

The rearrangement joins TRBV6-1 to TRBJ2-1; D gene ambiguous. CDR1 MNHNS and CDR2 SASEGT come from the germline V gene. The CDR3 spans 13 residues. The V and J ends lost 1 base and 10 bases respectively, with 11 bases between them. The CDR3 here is CASSEVVAVEQFF. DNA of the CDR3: TGTGCCAGCAGTGAAGTGGTAGCAGTGGAGCAGTTCTTC.

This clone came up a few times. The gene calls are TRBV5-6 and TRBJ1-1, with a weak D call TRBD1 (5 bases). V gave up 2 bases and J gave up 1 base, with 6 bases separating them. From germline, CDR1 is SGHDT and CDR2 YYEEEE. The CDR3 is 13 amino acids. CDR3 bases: TGTGCCAGCAGCTTCGGGGGGAACACTGAAGCTTTCTTT. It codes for CASSFGGNTEAFF. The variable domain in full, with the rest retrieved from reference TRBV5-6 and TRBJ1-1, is DAGVTQSPTHLIKTRGQQVTLRCSPKSGHDTVSWYQQALGQGPQFIFQYYEEEERQRGNFPDRFSGHQFPNYSSELNVNALLLGDSALYLCASSFGGNTEAFFGQGTRLTVV.

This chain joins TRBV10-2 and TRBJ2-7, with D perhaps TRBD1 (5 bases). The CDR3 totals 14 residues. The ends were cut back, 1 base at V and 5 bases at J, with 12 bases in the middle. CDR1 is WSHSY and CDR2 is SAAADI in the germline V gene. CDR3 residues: CASSEFGAGNEQYF. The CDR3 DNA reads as TGCGCCAGCAGTGAGTTTGGTGCAGGGAACGAGCAGTACTTC.

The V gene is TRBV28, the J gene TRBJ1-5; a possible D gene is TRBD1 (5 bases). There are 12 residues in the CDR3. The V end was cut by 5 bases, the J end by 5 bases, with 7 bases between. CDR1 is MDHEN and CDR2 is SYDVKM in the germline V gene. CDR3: CASSPGDQPQHF. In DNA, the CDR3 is TGTGCCAGCAGTCCGGGGGATCAGCCCCAGCATTTT.

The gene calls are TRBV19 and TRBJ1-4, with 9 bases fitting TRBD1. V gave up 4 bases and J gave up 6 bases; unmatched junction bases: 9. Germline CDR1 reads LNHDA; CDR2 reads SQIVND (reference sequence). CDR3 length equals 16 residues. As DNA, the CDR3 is TGTGCCAGTAGTACTGGGACAGGGACGGGGGATGAAAAACTGTTTTTT. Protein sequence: CASSTGTGTGDEKLFF.

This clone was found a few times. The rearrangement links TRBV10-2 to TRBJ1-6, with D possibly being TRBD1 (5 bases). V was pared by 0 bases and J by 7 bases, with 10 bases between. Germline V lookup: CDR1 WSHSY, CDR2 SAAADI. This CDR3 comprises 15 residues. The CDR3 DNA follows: TGCGCCAGCAGTGAGTCGAAAGGGGCCAATTCACCCCTCCACTTT. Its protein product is CASSESKGANSPLHF.

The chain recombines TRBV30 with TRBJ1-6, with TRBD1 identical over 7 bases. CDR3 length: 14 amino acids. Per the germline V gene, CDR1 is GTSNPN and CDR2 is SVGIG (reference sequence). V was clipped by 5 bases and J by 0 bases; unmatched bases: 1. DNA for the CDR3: TGTGCCTGGGACAGGGTCTCCTATAATTCACCCCTCCACTTT. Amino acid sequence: CAWDRVSYNSPLHF.

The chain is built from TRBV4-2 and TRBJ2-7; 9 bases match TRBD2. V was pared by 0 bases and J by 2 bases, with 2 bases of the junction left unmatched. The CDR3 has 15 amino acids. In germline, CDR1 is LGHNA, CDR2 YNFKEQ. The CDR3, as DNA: TGTGCCAGCAGCCAAGAAGCGGGAGGCCCCTACGAGCAGTACTTC. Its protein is CASSQEAGGPYEQYF.

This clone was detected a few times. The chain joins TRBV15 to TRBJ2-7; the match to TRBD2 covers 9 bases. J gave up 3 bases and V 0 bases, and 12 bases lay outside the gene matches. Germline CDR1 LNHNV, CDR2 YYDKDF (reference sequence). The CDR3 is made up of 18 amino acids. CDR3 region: CATSRDYALAGTIYEQYF. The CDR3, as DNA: TGTGCCACCAGCAGAGATTACGCCCTAGCGGGAACCATCTACGAGCAGTACTTC.

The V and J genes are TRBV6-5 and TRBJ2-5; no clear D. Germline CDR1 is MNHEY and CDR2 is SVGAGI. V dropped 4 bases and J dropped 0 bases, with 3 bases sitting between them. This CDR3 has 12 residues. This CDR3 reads CASSSDQETQYF. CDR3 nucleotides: TGTGCCAGCAGTTCGGACCAAGAGACCCAGTACTTC.

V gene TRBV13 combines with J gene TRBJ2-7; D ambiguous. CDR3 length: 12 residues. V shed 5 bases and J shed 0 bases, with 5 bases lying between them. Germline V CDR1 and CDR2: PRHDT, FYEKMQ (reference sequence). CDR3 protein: CASSMSSYEQYF. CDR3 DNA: TGTGCCAGCAGCATGAGCTCCTACGAGCAGTACTTC.

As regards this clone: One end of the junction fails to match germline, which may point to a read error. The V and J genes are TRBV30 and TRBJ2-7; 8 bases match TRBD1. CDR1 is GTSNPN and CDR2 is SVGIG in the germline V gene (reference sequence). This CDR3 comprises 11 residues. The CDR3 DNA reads TGCGCCCAGGGACAGGCATACGAGCAGTACTTC. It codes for CAQGQAYEQYF.